The 3 T cell receptor beta chains in this list originate from one sample, sequenced in a study of long-term antiretroviral therapy in people with HIV. A v3.0 immunoSEQ assay was performed at survey level. The repertoire was sequenced with immunoSEQ multiplex PCR; TCRdb's copy has only in-frame clones and lacks some. This table holds 30,000 to 50,000 clones, about 86% found once. The sample in question was unsorted PBMCs, obtained just before starting antiretroviral therapy. The receptor set was obtained from a woman aged 18-29 years with HIV.

The chain has TRBV2 and TRBJ2-5; 10 nucleotides line up with TRBD2. Germline CDR1 and CDR2: SNHLY and FYNNEI. With V trimmed by 10 bases and J by 4 bases, 3 bases remained unmatched. The length of the CDR3 is 12 residues. Here the CDR3 DNA reads TGTGCCACGGGACTAGCGAGAGAGACCCAGTACTTC. This encodes CATGLARETQYF.

V and J are TRBV2 and TRBJ1-6; D not certain. The CDR3 sequence is 16 residues long. Germline V CDR1 and CDR2: SNHLY, FYNNEI. V lost 1 base, J lost 0 bases, and 7 bases lay in between. The CDR3 protein is CASSEGGLSYNSPLHF. The CDR3 DNA reads as TGTGCCAGCAGTGAAGGGGGTCTCTCCTATAATTCACCCCTCCACTTT. The entire variable domain, with the rest obtained from reference TRBV2 and TRBJ1-6, is as follows: EPEVTQTPSHQVTQMGQEVILRCVPISNHLYFYWYRQILGQKVEFLVSFYNNEISEKSEIFDDQFSVERPDGSNFTLKIRSTKLEDSAMYFCASSEGGLSYNSPLHFGNGTRLTVT.

This chain uses TRBV4-3 with TRBJ2-7; TRBD1 or TRBD2 may be the D gene (5 bases each). The V end was cut by 3 bases, the J end by 2 bases, with 8 bases between. The CDR3 runs 13 residues. Germline assignment: CDR1 LGHNA and CDR2 YSLEER. CDR3 DNA sequence: TGCGCCAGCAGCCAGGGGGACGCCTACGAGCAGTACTTC. It specifies CASSQGDAYEQYF.